This TCR beta chain was found in a study of T-cell reconstitution after alpha-beta-depleted transplantation in children. A library of TCRbeta sequences, prepared with unique molecular identifiers, was generated. TCRdb reprocessed the PCR reads with MiXCR, giving one entry per CDR3 protein. The sample yields hundreds of thousands of distinct CDR3 sequences, about a sixth seen once. This CDR3 spans 16 amino acids. The germline V gene encodes CDR1 MNHNS and CDR2 SASEGT. V was shortened by 2 bases and J by 0 bases, with 11 bases between the two germline ends. This clonotype has a handful of counts. The source material was PBMCs from the stem cell graft donor, sampled from the stem cell graft. This TCR was recovered from a human donor who donated a stem cell graft to a child with acute lymphoblastic leukemia. V is TRBV6-1 and J is TRBJ1-5; D is undetermined. The CDR3 nucleotides are TGTGCCAGCAGTGAACCCACGATACCTAGCAATCAGCCCCAGCATTTT. It yields the protein CASSEPTIPSNQPQHF.